This TCR beta chain was sequenced in a study of cytomegalovirus exposure and HLA in healthy donors. J was trimmed by 3 bases and V by 5 bases; bases with no gene match: 2. The germline V gene has CDR1 MNHEY and CDR2 SMNVEV (reference sequence). This CDR3 region has 14 residues. PCR employed 60 Vbeta and 13 Jbeta primers. Only in-frame clones appear in the TCRdb table, and some are missing; sequencing was by immunoSEQ multiplex PCR. Of fewer than 200,000 clones in the sample, about four fifths are singletons; the top ten hold approximately 13%. The genes are TRBV27 and TRBJ2-7; 12 bases match TRBD2. This sequence originates from a woman in her forties or fifties in good health and CMV-seronegative. Sequenced material: PBMCs. In nucleotides, the CDR3 is TGTGCCAGCAGTCGACTAGCGGGAGTCTACGAGCAGTACTTC. Amino acid sequence: CASSRLAGVYEQYF.